The clone carrying this T cell receptor (beta chain) was seen a few times. The data were taken from a study of T cells in Graves' hyperthyroidism and ophthalmopathy. The overall study: The initial diagnosis was the point when peripheral blood was collected, ahead of any treatment.

The V segment lost 8 bases and the J segment 4 bases; nucleotides outside the gene matches: 1. Germline V CDR1 and CDR2: MNHNS, SASEGT. The CDR3 sequence is 13 residues long. RNA transcripts yielded amplified TCR beta CDR3 regions. With the HTBI primer set, the TCR CDR3 went through a first round of RT-PCR. TCRdb re-called the multiplex PCR reads with MiXCR, one entry per CDR3 protein. The sample shows approximately 400,000 distinct CDR3 sequences, about 14% of them seen only once. The origin of this receptor is a man aged 45-65 years with Graves' ophthalmopathy. Sequences were obtained from blood. The chain carries TRBV6-1 and TRBJ2-2; TRBD1 matches 10 bases. CDR3 nucleotides: TGTGCCAGCGGGACAGGGGTCACCGGGGAGCTGTTTTTT. Its protein product is CASGTGVTGELFF.